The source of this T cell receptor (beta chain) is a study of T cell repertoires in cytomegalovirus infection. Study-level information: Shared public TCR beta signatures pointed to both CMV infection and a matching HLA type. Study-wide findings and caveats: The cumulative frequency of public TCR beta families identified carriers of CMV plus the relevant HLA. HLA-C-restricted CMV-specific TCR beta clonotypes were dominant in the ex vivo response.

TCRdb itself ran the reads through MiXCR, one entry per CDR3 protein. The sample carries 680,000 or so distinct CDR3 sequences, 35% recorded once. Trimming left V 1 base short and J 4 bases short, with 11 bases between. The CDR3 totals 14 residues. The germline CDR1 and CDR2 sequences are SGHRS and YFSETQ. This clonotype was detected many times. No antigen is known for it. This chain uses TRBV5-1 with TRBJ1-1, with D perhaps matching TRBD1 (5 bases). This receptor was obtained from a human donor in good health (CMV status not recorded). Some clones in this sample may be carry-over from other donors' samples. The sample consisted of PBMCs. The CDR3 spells CASSLWGGSTEAFF. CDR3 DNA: TGCGCCAGCAGCTTGTGGGGGGGTAGCACTGAAGCTTTCTTT.